This TCR beta chain derives from a study of T cell responses to AZD1222 COVID-19 vaccine. Only in-frame clones appear in the TCRdb table, and some are missing; sequencing was by immunoSEQ multiplex PCR. The sample shows over 150,000 clones, around nine tenths of them seen only once. This clone was counted a single time. Trimming left V 4 bases short and J 0 bases short, with 7 bases between. The CDR3 covers 14 residues. Looked up from germline, CDR1 is LGHNA and CDR2 is YNFKEQ. This sequence joins TRBV4-2 and TRBJ1-5; TRBD1 might be the D (6 bases). The sequences come from peripheral blood, collected on day 0 of AZD1222 vaccination. The origin of this receptor is an adult in good health. In DNA, the CDR3 is TGTGCCAGCAGCCGGGACAATAGCAATCAGCCCCAGCATTTT. Translation: CASSRDNSNQPQHF.